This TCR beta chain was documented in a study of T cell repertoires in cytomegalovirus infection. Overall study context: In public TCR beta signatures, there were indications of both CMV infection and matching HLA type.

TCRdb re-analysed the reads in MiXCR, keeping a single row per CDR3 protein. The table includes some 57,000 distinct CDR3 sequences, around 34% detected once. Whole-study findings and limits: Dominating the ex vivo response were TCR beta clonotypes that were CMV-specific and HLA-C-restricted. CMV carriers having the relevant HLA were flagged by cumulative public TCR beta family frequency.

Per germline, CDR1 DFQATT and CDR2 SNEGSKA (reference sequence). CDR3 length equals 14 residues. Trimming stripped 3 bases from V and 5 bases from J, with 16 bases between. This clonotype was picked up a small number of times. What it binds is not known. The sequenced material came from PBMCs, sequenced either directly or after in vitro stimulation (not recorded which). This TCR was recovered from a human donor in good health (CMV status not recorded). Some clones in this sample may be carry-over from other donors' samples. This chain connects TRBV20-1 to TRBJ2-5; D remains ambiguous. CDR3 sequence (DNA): TGCAGTGCTAGGCTGGGCCCCCTCAGCGAGACCCAGTACTTC. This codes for CSARLGPLSETQYF.